Below are 11 T cell receptor beta chains sequenced from a single sample in a study of shared clonotypes between healthy human individuals. Repertoires were generated with immunoSEQ multiplex PCR, while TCRdb's copy carries only in-frame clones and drops some. The data contain around 2,000,000 clones, over 85% of them seen just once; the ten biggest clones take up approximately 1.2%. CD45RO negativity and positive selection for CCR7 defined naive CD8 cells, a population that excluded terminally differentiated effector memory CD45RA+ cells. Material: naive CD8+ T cells sorted from blood. The receptor set was obtained from a man aged 18 to 30 in good health.

The chain uses TRBV7-9 and TRBJ2-7; D is undetermined. V was clipped by 2 bases and J by 5 bases, with 7 bases between them. Germline lookup yields CDR1 SEHNR and CDR2 FQNEAQ (reference sequence). This CDR3 has 12 amino acids. This chain's CDR3 is CASSLPSDEQYF. CDR3 in DNA: TGTGCCAGCAGCTTACCCTCAGACGAGCAGTACTTC.

This rearrangement joins TRBV2 to TRBJ2-5, with 9 nucleotides matching TRBD2. This CDR3 has 17 residues. Per the germline V gene, CDR1 is SNHLY and CDR2 is FYNNEI. With V trimmed by 0 bases and J by 3 bases, 8 bases remained unmatched. The CDR3 region is CASSEAASGNTKETQYF. CDR3 DNA sequence: TGTGCCAGCAGTGAAGCGGCTAGCGGGAATACCAAAGAGACCCAGTACTTC.

This rearrangement joins TRBV19 to TRBJ2-7; possibly TRBD2 for D (5 bases). Trimming took 1 base from V and 5 from J, leaving 9 bases between them. The length of the CDR3 is 13 residues. The germline gives CDR1 LNHDA, CDR2 SQIVND (reference sequence). CDR3 in DNA: TGTGCCAGTAGTATAGTTAACGGGGACGAGCAGTACTTC. Translated, it gives CASSIVNGDEQYF.

The V call is TRBV30, the J call TRBJ2-1, with TRBD1 matching over 7 bases. Germline V gene data show CDR1 as GTSNPN and CDR2 as SVGIG (reference sequence). The CDR3 is 13 amino acids. J gave up 6 bases and V 5 bases, and 7 bases lay outside the gene matches. The CDR3 here is CAWDRVRGNEQFF. CDR3 sequence (DNA): TGTGCCTGGGACAGGGTCCGGGGCAATGAGCAGTTCTTC.

V usage is TRBV7-2 and J usage is TRBJ1-1; D may be TRBD1 (5 bases). The length of the CDR3 is 15 residues. CDR1 is SGHTA and CDR2 is FQGNSA in the germline V gene. The germline V and J ends were trimmed by 2 bases and 10 bases, with 20 bases remaining between them. The DNA for the CDR3 is TGTGCCAGCAGCTTATACGTGACAGCATCCTTTCCAGCTTTCTTT. Translation: CASSLYVTASFPAFF. Supplemented by reference TRBV7-2 and TRBJ1-1, the full variable domain reads GAGVSQSPSNKVTEKGKDVELRCDPISGHTALYWYRQSLGQGLEFLIYFQGNSAPDKSGLPSDRFSAERTGGSVSTLTIQRTQQEDSAVYLCASSLYVTASFPAFFGQGTRLTVV.

The J gene is TRBJ2-3, the V gene TRBV2; 7 bases align to TRBD2. Germline lookup yields CDR1 SNHLY and CDR2 FYNNEI. The V segment lost 9 bases and the J segment 2 bases; nucleotides outside the gene matches: 8. This CDR3 comprises 14 residues. The CDR3 reads CASGGDFNTDTQYF. In DNA form, the CDR3 reads TGTGCCAGTGGGGGGGACTTCAACACAGATACGCAGTATTTT. The variable domain in full, completed from reference TRBV2 and TRBJ2-3, reads EPEVTQTPSHQVTQMGQEVILRCVPISNHLYFYWYRQILGQKVEFLVSFYNNEISEKSEIFDDQFSVERPDGSNFTLKIRSTKLEDSAMYFCASGGDFNTDTQYFGPGTRLTVL.

The rearrangement links TRBV19 to TRBJ2-7, with 7 nucleotides matching TRBD1. The germline CDR1 and CDR2 sequences are LNHDA and SQIVND (reference sequence). The CDR3 spans 13 residues. Losses at the gene ends were 6 bases for V and 3 bases for J; bases not matched to a gene: 5. The CDR3 sequence is CASSQRQGYEQYF. The CDR3 DNA follows: TGTGCCAGTAGCCAGCGACAGGGCTACGAGCAGTACTTC. Filled out from reference TRBV19 and TRBJ2-7, the complete variable domain reads DGGITQSPKYLFRKEGQNVTLSCEQNLNHDAMYWYRQDPGQGLRLIYYSQIVNDFQKGDIAEGYSVSREKKESFPLTVTSAQKNPTAFYLCASSQRQGYEQYFGPGTRLTVT.

This chain uses TRBV5-8 with TRBJ2-4; possible D gene TRBD2, 7 bases. This CDR3 is built from 14 residues. Germline CDR1 and CDR2: SGHTS and YDEGEE. With 4 bases removed from V and 6 bases from J, the gap between germline ends came to 14 bases. This CDR3 is CASSLEGGRNIQYF. CDR3 DNA: TGTGCCAGCAGCCTTGAGGGGGGGAGAAACATTCAGTACTTC.

The rearrangement uses TRBV10-3 and TRBJ2-5; unclear D gene. Germline V lookup: CDR1 ENHRY, CDR2 SYGVKD. The CDR3 loop spans 15 amino acids. V lost 0 bases and J 1 base, leaving 9 bases between the germline ends. CDR3 sequence (DNA): TGTGCCATCAGTGAGTCAGTAAAACCCCAAGAGACCCAGTACTTC. Its protein is CAISESVKPQETQYF.

The chain couples TRBV11-2 to TRBJ2-1; D gene unclear. Germline V gene data show CDR1 as SGHAT and CDR2 as FQNNGV. The CDR3 spans 14 residues. V was cut by 1 base and J by 7 bases, with 11 bases left in between. The CDR3 here is CASSLAWSGNEQFF. The CDR3 DNA follows: TGTGCCAGCAGCTTAGCCTGGTCTGGGAATGAGCAGTTCTTC.

The V gene is TRBV9, the J gene TRBJ2-3, with D unclear. Per germline, CDR1 SGDLS and CDR2 YYNGEE. Trimming removed 4 bases from V and 0 bases from J, with 12 bases in between. The CDR3 runs to 15 residues. The CDR3: CASSPRTASTDTQYF. In nucleotides, the CDR3 is TGTGCCAGCAGCCCCCGGACGGCTAGCACAGATACGCAGTATTTT.